One sample yielded the 25 T cell receptor beta chains listed below, sequenced in a study of T cell responses to AZD1222 COVID-19 vaccine (dated by TCRdb to the early 2020s). Interpreted using the paper, the time point label stands for: baseline before first vaccination. The method was the immunoSEQ multiplex PCR assay. TCRdb provides this immuneACCESS table in a form limited to in-frame rearrangements. Some clones are lacking; in checked studies, under half of them reflect an unresolved V gene, and why the rest are absent is not known. This sample lists 150,000 or so clones; roughly 86% were detected once. Over 4.5% of the sample comes from the top ten. Sequenced here: peripheral blood, sampled on day 0 of AZD1222 vaccination. Receptors were obtained from an adult in good health.

The V gene is TRBV10-3, the J gene TRBJ1-5, with 7 bases aligning to TRBD1. Germline loops: CDR1 ENHRY, CDR2 SYGVKD. V lost 0 bases to trimming and J lost 4 bases; unmatched junction nucleotides: 9. The CDR3 contains 17 residues. CDR3 sequence: CAISESAIRDSNQPQHF. The CDR3 DNA reads as TGTGCCATCAGTGAGTCCGCAATCCGGGACAGTAATCAGCCCCAGCATTTT.

The chain carries TRBV2 and TRBJ2-2; D is perhaps TRBD1 (5 bases). The CDR3 is 15 amino acids. V was cut by 6 bases and J by 0 bases, with 11 bases left in between. CDR1 SNHLY and CDR2 FYNNEI come from the germline V gene. DNA for the CDR3: TGTGCCAGCAGCTCTCAAGGGGCGAACACCGGGGAGCTGTTTTTT. Its translation is CASSSQGANTGELFF. The full variable domain, completed using reference TRBV2 and TRBJ2-2, is EPEVTQTPSHQVTQMGQEVILRCVPISNHLYFYWYRQILGQKVEFLVSFYNNEISEKSEIFDDQFSVERPDGSNFTLKIRSTKLEDSAMYFCASSSQGANTGELFFGEGSRLTVL.

The table lists this clone with a count of one. J is TRBJ2-3 and V is TRBV7-2; 7 nucleotides align to TRBD1. Trimming cost V 4 bases and J 5 bases; bases outside gene matches: 3. CDR3 length equals 13 residues. Germline CDR1 reads SGHTA; CDR2 reads FQGNSA. Here the CDR3 reads CASSSGGRDTQYF. CDR3 in DNA: TGTGCCAGCAGCTCAGGGGGAAGAGATACGCAGTATTTT.

A single count supports this clone. V is TRBV9 and J is TRBJ2-3; 10 bases are shared with TRBD2. The ends lost 0 bases at V and 8 bases at J; junction bases unmatched: 9. Looked up from germline, CDR1 is SGDLS and CDR2 is YYNGEE. The CDR3 runs to 16 residues. The CDR3 DNA follows: TGTGCCAGCAGCGTAGCTAGCGGGAGCCCGAAGCTTACGCAGTATTTT. This codes for CASSVASGSPKLTQYF.

The gene calls are TRBV5-8 and TRBJ1-3; 8 bases align to TRBD1. Germline CDR1 reads SGHTS; CDR2 reads YDEGEE. The V and J ends lost 2 bases and 3 bases, in that order; junction bases with no gene match: 10. The CDR3 consists of 17 residues. The CDR3 DNA reads TGTGCCAGCAGCTTCCCCCAGGGGGCAAAAGGTGGAAACACCATATATTTT. Its translation: CASSFPQGAKGGNTIYF.

As DNA, the CDR3 is TGTGCCAGCAGTTACGGGGGCCCCTACGAGCAGTACTTC. It encodes CASSYGGPYEQYF. V usage is TRBV6-2 or TRBV6-3 and J usage is TRBJ2-7; D possibly corresponds to TRBD1 (6 bases). Germline CDR1 reads MNHEY; CDR2 reads SVGEGT. This CDR3 has 13 amino acids. The V and J ends lost 2 bases and 2 bases respectively, with 7 bases between them.

The V and J genes are TRBV10-3 and TRBJ2-7; 10 bases align to TRBD2. V lost 0 bases to trimming and J lost 3 bases; unmatched junction nucleotides: 2. The CDR3 contains 15 residues. CDR1 is ENHRY, CDR2 SYGVKD, per germline. CDR3 loop: CAISESRTSGYEQYF. Written as DNA, the CDR3 is TGTGCCATCAGTGAGTCAAGGACTAGCGGCTACGAGCAGTACTTC.

The J gene is TRBJ2-3, the V gene TRBV11-3, with 12 bases lining up with TRBD2. The CDR3 loop spans 16 amino acids. Germline values: CDR1 SGHNT, CDR2 YENEEA. V gave up 5 bases and J gave up 2 bases; unmatched junction bases: 5. DNA for the CDR3: TGTGCCAGCAGCCGCGGGACTAGCGGGCACACAGATACGCAGTATTTT. This gives the protein CASSRGTSGHTDTQYF. Full variable domain (outside the CDR3, taken from reference TRBV11-3 and TRBJ2-3): EAGVVQSPRYKIIEKKQPVAFWCNPISGHNTLYWYLQNLGQGPELLIRYENEEAVDDSQLPKDRFSAERLKGVDSTLKIQPAELGDSAVYLCASSRGTSGHTDTQYFGPGTRLTVL.

The V gene is TRBV4-3, the J gene TRBJ2-7; 8 bases line up with TRBD2. CDR1 and CDR2 (germline): LGHNA, YSLEER. The CDR3 has 18 amino acids. V shed 1 base and J 1 base; nucleotides not matched to a gene: 12. The CDR3 sequence: CASSQGDLAGGGSYEQYF. CDR3 DNA: TGCGCCAGCAGCCAAGGGGACCTGGCGGGAGGTGGATCCTACGAGCAGTACTTC.

The V and J genes are TRBV10-3 and TRBJ1-3, with D uncertain. V gave up 5 bases and J gave up 6 bases, with 8 bases separating them. Germline assignment: CDR1 ENHRY and CDR2 SYGVKD. The CDR3 extends over 12 amino acids. The CDR3 nucleotides read TGTGCCATCAGTTCCCCGAAAAACACCATATATTTT. Protein: CAISSPKNTIYF.

The rearrangement joins TRBV3-1 (or the pseudogene TRBV3-2) to TRBJ2-1; no definite D call. The CDR3 sequence is 15 residues long. Germline CDR1 reads LGHDT; CDR2 reads YNNKEL (reference sequence). Trimming removed 1 base from V and 5 bases from J, with 12 bases in between. The chain's CDR3 is CASSQGALLHNEQFF. CDR3 sequence (DNA): TGTGCCAGCAGCCAAGGCGCCCTCCTCCACAATGAGCAGTTCTTC.

This sequence joins TRBV4-3 and TRBJ1-1; D is possibly TRBD1 (6 bases). The CDR3 is 14 amino acids. V was cut by 1 base and J by 6 bases, with 12 bases left in between. Germline values: CDR1 LGHNA, CDR2 YSLEER. CDR3 sequence: CASSQVSRTAEAFF. The CDR3 DNA reads TGCGCCAGCAGCCAAGTTTCCAGGACAGCTGAAGCTTTCTTT.

CDR3 coding DNA: TGTGCCAGCAGCACAAGTACAGGGCAGAACACTGAAGCTTTCTTT. It translates to CASSTSTGQNTEAFF. V gene TRBV9 combines with J gene TRBJ1-1; a weak D match, TRBD1 (6 bases). Trimming took off 4 bases at V and 1 base at J, with 14 bases between the two ends. The CDR3 sequence is 15 residues long. Germline CDR1 SGDLS, CDR2 YYNGEE.

The chain uses TRBV19 and TRBJ2-2; D unresolved. CDR3 length equals 14 residues. Trimming left V 4 bases short and J 6 bases short, with 12 bases between. Germline values: CDR1 LNHDA, CDR2 SQIVND (reference sequence). The CDR3 nucleotides are TGTGCCAGTAGTACCGAAGTTAGGTCCGGGGAGCTGTTTTTT. Translating it yields CASSTEVRSGELFF.

The rearrangement joins TRBV6-1 to TRBJ1-5; tentatively, D is TRBD1 (6 bases). Looked up from germline, CDR1 is MNHNS and CDR2 is SASEGT. Trimming removed 1 base at V and 2 bases at J, with 15 bases between. The CDR3 length is 17 residues. CDR3 nucleotide sequence: TGTGCCAGCAGTGAAGGAGTTACAGGGAATGGCAATCAGCCCCAGCATTTT. Protein: CASSEGVTGNGNQPQHF.

This clone has only one observation. V gene TRBV7-2 combines with J gene TRBJ1-2, with D perhaps TRBD1 (5 bases). The germline V gene has CDR1 SGHTA and CDR2 FQGNSA. The CDR3 has 13 amino acids. Deletions cut 6 bases from V and 5 bases from J, with 13 bases between. CDR3 sequence reads: CASSPGTQYGYTF. CDR3 bases: TGTGCCAGCAGTCCCGGGACTCAATATGGCTACACCTTC. Full variable domain (outside the CDR3, taken from reference TRBV7-2 and TRBJ1-2): GAGVSQSPSNKVTEKGKDVELRCDPISGHTALYWYRQSLGQGLEFLIYFQGNSAPDKSGLPSDRFSAERTGGSVSTLTIQRTQQEDSAVYLCASSPGTQYGYTFGSGTRLTVV.

The chain employs TRBV19 and TRBJ2-1; TRBD2 matches at 12 bases. Germline CDR1 is LNHDA and CDR2 is SQIVND (reference sequence). V dropped 3 bases and J dropped 0; count of bases not matched to a gene: 12. The CDR3 spans 20 residues. The CDR3 loop reads CASSMSWLAGGLSSYNEQFF. The DNA for the CDR3 is TGTGCCAGTAGTATGAGTTGGCTAGCGGGAGGGTTAAGCTCCTACAATGAGCAGTTCTTC.

This clone showed up just a few times. The chain couples TRBV27 to TRBJ1-5, with TRBD1 identical over 7 bases. V lost 6 bases, J lost 5 bases, and 7 bases stayed unmatched. This CDR3 region has 14 residues. From germline, CDR1 is MNHEY and CDR2 SMNVEV (reference sequence). CDR3 in DNA: TGTGCCAGCAGACGATACGGGACAGATCAGCCCCAGCATTTT. It is translated as CASRRYGTDQPQHF.

The rearrangement uses TRBV27 and TRBJ2-7; D might be TRBD2 (7 bases). CDR3 length: 19 residues. The V and J ends lost 1 base and 4 bases respectively, with 26 bases between them. Germline CDR1 is MNHEY and CDR2 is SMNVEV (reference sequence). The CDR3 DNA reads as TGTGCCAGCAGTTTATTGGGGGGGGTATCAGGGGTAGGAGGTTACGAGCAGTACTTC. The encoded protein is CASSLLGGVSGVGGYEQYF.

V usage is TRBV4-3 and J usage is TRBJ2-6, with D unclear. CDR3 length: 15 amino acids. Germline V gene lookup returns CDR1 LGHNA and CDR2 YSLEER. V was pared by 1 base and J by 0 bases, with 4 bases between. The DNA for the CDR3 is TGCGCCAGCAGCCAAGTAGGCTCTGGGGCCAACGTCCTGACTTTC. It yields the protein CASSQVGSGANVLTF.

This clone was counted a single time. The rearrangement links TRBV29-1 to TRBJ2-7; D is undetermined. The V end was cut by 0 bases, the J end by 1 base, with 13 bases between. The CDR3 consists of 15 residues. CDR1 is SQVTM and CDR2 is ANQGSEA in the germline V gene. CDR3 residues: CSVEEGNSRSYEQYF. The CDR3 bases are TGCAGCGTTGAAGAGGGGAATAGCAGATCCTACGAGCAGTACTTC.

This clone was picked up a small number of times. The chain recombines TRBV5-4 with TRBJ2-5; D gene uncertain. The CDR3 spans 12 residues. Germline V gene sequence: CDR1 SGHNT, CDR2 YYREEE (reference sequence). Trimming shortened V by 4 bases and J by 6 bases, and 10 bases separated the two germline ends. The CDR3, as DNA: TGTGCCAGCAGCCTACCCAAGAAGACCCAGTACTTC. Its protein is CASSLPKKTQYF. The full variable domain, with the rest looked up from reference TRBV5-4 and TRBJ2-5, is ETGVTQSPTHLIKTRGQQVTLRCSSQSGHNTVSWYQQALGQGPQFIFQYYREEENGRGNFPPRFSGLQFPNYSSELNVNALELDDSALYLCASSLPKKTQYFGPGTRLLVL.

This chain uses TRBV18 with TRBJ1-2, with a weak D call TRBD1 (6 bases). V was clipped by 2 bases and J by 0 bases, with 13 bases between them. CDR3 length equals 16 residues. Germline assignment: CDR1 KGHSH and CDR2 LQKENI. The CDR3 nucleotides read TGTGCCAGCTCACCAGTGGCAGGGGTTTCTAACTATGGCTACACCTTC. Amino acid sequence: CASSPVAGVSNYGYTF.

The chain uses TRBV5-1 and TRBJ2-7, with 7 bases lining up with TRBD1. The V and J ends lost 4 bases and 3 bases, in that order; junction bases with no gene match: 7. Germline CDR1 is SGHRS and CDR2 is YFSETQ. The CDR3 extends over 14 amino acids. The CDR3 DNA reads TGCGCCAGCAGCGTATCCGGGACAGACTACGAGCAGTACTTC. This translates into CASSVSGTDYEQYF.

V is TRBV5-1 and J is TRBJ1-1; maybe TRBD1 (6 bases). V was pared by 4 bases and J by 4 bases, with 17 bases between. The length of the CDR3 is 15 residues. The germline V gene has CDR1 SGHRS and CDR2 YFSETQ. In DNA form, the CDR3 reads TGCGCCAGCAGCGGAGTGGCTCAACAGGGCACTGAAGCTTTCTTT. Protein: CASSGVAQQGTEAFF.